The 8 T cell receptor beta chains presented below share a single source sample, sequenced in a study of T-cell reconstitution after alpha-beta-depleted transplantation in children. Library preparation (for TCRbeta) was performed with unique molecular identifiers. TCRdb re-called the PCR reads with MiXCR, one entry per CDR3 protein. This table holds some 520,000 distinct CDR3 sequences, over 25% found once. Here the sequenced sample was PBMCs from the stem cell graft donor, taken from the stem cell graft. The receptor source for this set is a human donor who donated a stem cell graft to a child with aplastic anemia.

The DNA for the CDR3 is TGCAGCGTAGGACTAGCGGACAATGAGCAGTTCTTC. It yields the protein CSVGLADNEQFF. The rearrangement uses TRBV29-1 and TRBJ2-1; TRBD2 agrees at 10 bases. The trim removed 6 bases at V and 5 bases at J, leaving 1 base unmatched. From germline, CDR1 is SQVTM and CDR2 ANQGSEA. The CDR3 runs to 12 residues.

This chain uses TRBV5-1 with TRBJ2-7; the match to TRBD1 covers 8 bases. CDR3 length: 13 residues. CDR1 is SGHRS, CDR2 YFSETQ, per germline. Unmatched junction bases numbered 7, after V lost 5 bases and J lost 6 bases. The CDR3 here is CASSYRTGGEQYV. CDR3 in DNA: TGCGCCAGCAGTTATAGAACAGGGGGCGAGCAGTACGTC.

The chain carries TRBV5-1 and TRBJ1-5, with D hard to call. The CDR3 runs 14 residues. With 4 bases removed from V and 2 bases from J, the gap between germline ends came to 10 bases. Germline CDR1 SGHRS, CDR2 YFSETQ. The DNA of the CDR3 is TGCGCCAGCAGCACCGGACCGCGCAATCAGCCCCAGCATTTT. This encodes CASSTGPRNQPQHF. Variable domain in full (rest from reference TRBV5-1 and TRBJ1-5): KAGVTQTPRYLIKTRGQQVTLSCSPISGHRSVSWYQQTPGQGLQFLFEYFSETQRNKGNFPGRFSGRQFSNSRSEMNVSTLELGDSALYLCASSTGPRNQPQHFGDGTRLSIL.

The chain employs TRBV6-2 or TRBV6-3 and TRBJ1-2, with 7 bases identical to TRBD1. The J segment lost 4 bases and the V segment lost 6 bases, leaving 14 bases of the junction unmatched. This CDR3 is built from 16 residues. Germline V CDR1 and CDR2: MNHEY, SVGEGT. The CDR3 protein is CASRSGQRPLLYGYTF. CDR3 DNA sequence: TGTGCCAGCAGATCGGGACAGCGCCCGCTACTCTATGGCTACACCTTC.

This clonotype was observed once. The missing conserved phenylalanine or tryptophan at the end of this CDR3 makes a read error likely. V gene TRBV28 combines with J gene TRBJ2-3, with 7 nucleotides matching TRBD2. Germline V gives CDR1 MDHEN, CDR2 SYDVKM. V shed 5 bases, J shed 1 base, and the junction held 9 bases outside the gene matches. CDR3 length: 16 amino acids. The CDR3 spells CASSPAGSRGTDTQYL. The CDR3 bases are TGTGCCAGCAGTCCAGCGGGATCCCGGGGCACAGATACGCAGTATCTT.

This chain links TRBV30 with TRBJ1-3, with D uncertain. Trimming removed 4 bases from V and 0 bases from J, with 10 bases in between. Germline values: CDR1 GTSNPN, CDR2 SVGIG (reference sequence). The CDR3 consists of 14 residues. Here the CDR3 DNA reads TGTGCCTGGAAACGGGTCCGCTCTGGAAACACCATATATTTT. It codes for CAWKRVRSGNTIYF.

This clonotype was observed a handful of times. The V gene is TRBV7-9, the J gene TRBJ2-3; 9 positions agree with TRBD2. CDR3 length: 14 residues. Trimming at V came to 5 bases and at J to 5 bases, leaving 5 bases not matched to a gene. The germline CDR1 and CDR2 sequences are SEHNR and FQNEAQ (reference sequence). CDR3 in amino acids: CASSPASGIDTQYF. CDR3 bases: TGTGCCAGCAGCCCCGCTAGCGGGATAGATACGCAGTATTTT.

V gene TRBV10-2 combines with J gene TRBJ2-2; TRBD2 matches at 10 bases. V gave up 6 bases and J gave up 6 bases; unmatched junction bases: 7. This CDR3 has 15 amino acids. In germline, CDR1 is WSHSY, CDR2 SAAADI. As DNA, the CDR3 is TGCGCCAGCAGGGCCAATAGCGGGAGGTCCGGGGAGCTGTTTTTT. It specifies CASRANSGRSGELFF.